The text below deals with one TCR beta chain. This sample was included in a study of blood T cell repertoires in COVID-19. Turning to the study itself: PBMCs, B-cell-depleted T cells, or T cells provided the cDNA or gDNA that made up the material.

Authors' data handling: For nucleated cells, counts were estimated from reference gene primer amplification. Measured with immunoSEQ multiplex PCR; TCRdb has only the in-frame clones, and not every one. V, J and clone size are taken as reported in that table, and D and trimming were inferred from the DNA itself. The repertoire consists of about 81,000 clones, with 88% occurring once and the leading ten covering nearly 5%. The CDR3 contains 14 residues. CDR1 is GTSNPN, CDR2 SVGIG, per germline (reference sequence). V was pared by 3 bases and J by 0 bases, with 10 bases between. The sample comprised peripheral blood. The clonotype comes from a woman older than 75 with acute or convalescent COVID-19. The rearrangement uses TRBV30 and TRBJ2-3; D is perhaps TRBD2 (5 bases). The CDR3 is CAWSRGISTDTQYF. CDR3 coding DNA: TGTGCCTGGAGCCGGGGAATAAGCACAGATACGCAGTATTTT.